What follows are 19 T cell receptor beta chains derived from one specimen sequenced in a study of early T cells in non-severe SARS-CoV-2 infection. TCRdb re-derived calls from the 5' RACE reads in MiXCR, one entry per CDR3 protein. The sample consists of 35,000 to 40,000 distinct CDR3 sequences, over 3.5% of them appearing once. Sequenced sample: whole blood. The receptor source for this set is an adult who was a healthcare worker with PCR-confirmed SARS-CoV-2 infection or an uninfected control (not recorded which).

This clonotype has ten or more counts. The V call is TRBV7-9, the J call TRBJ2-7; 7 bases align to TRBD1. Germline values: CDR1 SEHNR, CDR2 FQNEAQ (reference sequence). The CDR3 sequence is 15 residues long. J gave up 3 bases and V 5 bases, and 10 bases lay outside the gene matches. The CDR3 DNA sequence: TGTGCCAGCAGCGCCTCCGTGACAGGGATCTACGAGCAGTACTTC. It yields the protein CASSASVTGIYEQYF.

At least ten counts were recorded for this clonotype. This sequence joins TRBV29-1 and TRBJ1-1; TRBD1 is a possible D gene (5 bases). V shed 7 bases and J shed 11 bases, with 14 bases lying between them. Germline V lookup: CDR1 SQVTM, CDR2 ANQGSEA. CDR3 length equals 10 residues. The CDR3 DNA follows: TGCAGCGCATACCAGGGTGTGGCTTTCTTT. It yields the protein CSAYQGVAFF.

This clonotype was observed at least ten times. The V and J genes are TRBV5-1 and TRBJ1-2; D is uncertain. V lost 3 bases and J 5 bases, leaving 14 bases between the germline ends. The CDR3 has 14 amino acids. Germline lookup yields CDR1 SGHRS and CDR2 YFSETQ. The CDR3 sequence: CASSSNLRVYGYTF. CDR3 nucleotides: TGCGCCAGCAGCTCAAACCTCCGGGTTTATGGCTACACCTTC.

This clonotype has only a few counts. The chain uses TRBV2 and TRBJ2-1; D is possibly TRBD1 or TRBD2 (5 bases each). V was pared by 1 base and J by 5 bases, with 12 bases between. Germline CDR1 reads SNHLY; CDR2 reads FYNNEI. CDR3 size: 15 residues. In DNA form, the CDR3 reads TGTGCCAGCAGTGAAGAGGGGACGGTAAACAATGAGCAGTTCTTC. The encoded protein is CASSEEGTVNNEQFF.

This clonotype was counted at least ten times. V gene TRBV5-1 combines with J gene TRBJ2-1; D is perhaps TRBD2 (5 bases). Germline-derived CDR1 and CDR2 are SGHRS and YFSETQ. Deletions cut 0 bases from V and 1 base from J, with 8 bases between. This CDR3 has 15 amino acids. The CDR3 region has the DNA TGCGCCAGCAGCTTGGTAAGGGAGTCCTACAATGAGCAGTTCTTC. This sequence encodes CASSLVRESYNEQFF.

Ten or more counts support this clonotype. The junction differs from germline at one of its ends, possibly a read error. The gene calls are TRBV27 and TRBJ1-6; the D is unclear. Germline V CDR1 and CDR2: MNHEY, SMNVEV (reference sequence). There are 16 residues in the CDR3. The CDR3 DNA is TGTGCCAGCAGTCTATCAGAGAACTTTTATAATTCACCCCTCCACTTT. Translating it yields CASSLSENFYNSPLHF.

The chain carries TRBV3-1 and TRBJ1-6; TRBD1 aligns across 8 bases. Unmatched junction bases numbered 8, after V lost 1 base and J lost 12 bases. The germline V gene encodes CDR1 LGHDT and CDR2 YNNKEL (reference sequence). This CDR3 comprises 15 residues. The CDR3 region has the DNA TGTGCCAGCAGCCAAGGAACAGGGGGAACGGGACCCCTCCACTTT. The encoded protein is CASSQGTGGTGPLHF.

The CDR3 protein is CASSLAVGGATDTQYF. The CDR3 DNA reads TGTGCCAGCAGCTTAGCGGTGGGGGGCGCCACAGATACGCAGTATTTT. J is TRBJ2-3 and V is TRBV7-6; D assignment may be TRBD1 or TRBD2 (6 bases each). V gave up 0 bases and J gave up 2 bases, with 12 bases separating them. Germline CDR1 reads SGHVS; CDR2 reads FNYEAQ. CDR3 size: 16 residues.

This clonotype has a count of ten or more. The CDR3 nucleotides are TGTGCCAGCGACCTAACGGGGCACCCGAACACCGGGGAGCTGTTTTTT. As protein: CASDLTGHPNTGELFF. V gene TRBV7-9 combines with J gene TRBJ2-2, with D possibly being TRBD1 or TRBD2 (5 bases each). This CDR3 has 16 amino acids. V shed 8 bases and J shed 0 bases, with 16 bases lying between them. Looked up from germline, CDR1 is SEHNR and CDR2 is FQNEAQ (reference sequence).

This clonotype was counted many times. The chain couples TRBV29-1 to TRBJ2-7; TRBD1 matches 9 bases. V shed 6 bases and J 4 bases; nucleotides not matched to a gene: 4. Germline-derived CDR1 and CDR2 are SQVTM and ANQGSEA. The CDR3 covers 12 residues. The CDR3 is CSVAGQGYEQYF. CDR3 nucleotide sequence: TGCAGCGTAGCGGGACAGGGATACGAGCAGTACTTC.

This clonotype was recorded at least ten times. The J gene is TRBJ2-3, the V gene TRBV5-4; no reliable D call. The CDR3 has 14 residues. CDR1 and CDR2 (germline): SGHNT, YYREEE (reference sequence). The germline V and J ends were trimmed by 4 bases and 4 bases, with 13 bases remaining between them. CDR3 DNA: TGTGCCAGCAGCGGCGCCTCCGGACCAGATACGCAGTATTTT. Its translation: CASSGASGPDTQYF.

This clonotype was recorded at least ten times. The V gene is TRBV20-1, the J gene TRBJ2-7, with 11 nucleotides matching TRBD2. The V gene end was trimmed by 1 base and the J gene end by 2 bases; junction bases not matched to a gene: 7. Per the germline V gene, CDR1 is DFQATT and CDR2 is SNEGSKA (reference sequence). This CDR3 has 16 amino acids. CDR3 coding DNA: TGCAGTGCTAGAGGGTCCGGGACTAGCGGAACCTACGAGCAGTACTTC. Translation: CSARGSGTSGTYEQYF.

There are many counts of this clonotype. The chain has TRBV12-3 or TRBV12-4 and TRBJ2-6, with 8 nucleotides matching TRBD1. This CDR3 is built from 19 residues. V lost 5 bases, J lost 4 bases, and 16 bases stayed unmatched. The CDR3 protein is CASSPVPGGSTRGANVLTF. The CDR3, as DNA: TGTGCCAGCAGTCCTGTTCCAGGGGGCTCCACTCGCGGGGCCAACGTCCTGACTTTC.

This clonotype was counted many times. The V and J genes are TRBV12-3 or TRBV12-4 and TRBJ2-3; 11 nucleotides line up with TRBD1. The ends lost 5 bases at V and 1 base at J; junction bases unmatched: 5. The CDR3 is made up of 16 amino acids. DNA of the CDR3: TGTGCCAGCAGTCCCCGGGACAGGGGGGGCACAGATACGCAGTATTTT. Its protein is CASSPRDRGGTDTQYF.

J is TRBJ2-3 and V is TRBV30; possible D gene TRBD1, 5 bases. With 1 base removed from V and 4 bases from J, the gap between germline ends came to 9 bases. Germline lookup yields CDR1 GTSNPN and CDR2 SVGIG (reference sequence). This CDR3 has 13 residues. The DNA of the CDR3 is TGTGCCTGGAGTGGCCAGGGCGCAGATACGCAGTATTTT. Its translation: CAWSGQGADTQYF.

V gene TRBV3-1 combines with J gene TRBJ1-6; maybe TRBD1 (5 bases). CDR1 is LGHDT, CDR2 YNNKEL, per germline (reference sequence). The CDR3 sequence is 15 residues long. Trimming removed 4 bases at V and 5 bases at J, with 12 bases between. The DNA of the CDR3 is TGTGCCAGCAGCCGCGGCGGGGGGGATAATTCACCCCTCCACTTT. It encodes CASSRGGGDNSPLHF.

This clonotype was counted many times. The chain has TRBV3-1 and TRBJ2-2; D is possibly TRBD2 (5 bases). Germline V CDR1 and CDR2: LGHDT, YNNKEL (reference sequence). This CDR3 is built from 15 residues. The ends were cut back, 1 base at V and 5 bases at J, with 11 bases in the middle. CDR3 in amino acids: CASSQGTPGTGELFF. The CDR3, as DNA: TGTGCCAGCAGCCAAGGGACTCCTGGTACCGGGGAGCTGTTTTTT.

This clonotype was picked up many times. As DNA, the CDR3 is TGCAGCACCGAGACGGGGGCAGGAAACGAGCAGTACTTC. It translates to CSTETGAGNEQYF. The chain employs TRBV29-1 and TRBJ2-7; possibly TRBD1 or TRBD2 for D (6 bases each). The CDR3 consists of 13 residues. Germline CDR1 is SQVTM and CDR2 is ANQGSEA. V shed 8 bases and J shed 5 bases, with 19 bases lying between them.

This clonotype was picked up a small number of times. The genes are TRBV7-2 and TRBJ2-5; TRBD2 might be the D (6 bases). The CDR3 length is 15 residues. From germline, CDR1 is SGHTA and CDR2 FQGNSA. Trimming removed 4 bases at V and 5 bases at J, with 17 bases between. The CDR3 region has the DNA TGTGCCAGCAGCTCCCCCCGGGGGTTTGGGGAGACCCAGTACTTC. It translates to CASSSPRGFGETQYF.